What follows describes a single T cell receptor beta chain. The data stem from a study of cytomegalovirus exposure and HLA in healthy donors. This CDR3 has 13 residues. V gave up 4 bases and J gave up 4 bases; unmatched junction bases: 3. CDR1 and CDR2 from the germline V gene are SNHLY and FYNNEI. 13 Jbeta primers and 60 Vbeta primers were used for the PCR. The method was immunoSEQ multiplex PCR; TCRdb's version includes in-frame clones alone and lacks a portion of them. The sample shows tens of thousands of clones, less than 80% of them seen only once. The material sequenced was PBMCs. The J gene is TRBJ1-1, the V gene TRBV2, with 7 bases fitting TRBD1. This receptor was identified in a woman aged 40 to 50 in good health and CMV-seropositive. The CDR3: CASSGQGATEAFF. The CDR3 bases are TGTGCCAGCAGTGGACAGGGTGCCACTGAAGCTTTCTTT.